This T cell receptor beta chain was documented in a study of spatial heterogeneity in lung cancer. On the study more broadly: Raw reads contained each unique TCR and UMI combination more than ten times on average.

Described time point: blood at routine non-recurrence follow-up after resection. Trimming removed 0 bases at V and 3 bases at J, with 8 bases between. This CDR3 has 13 amino acids. Germline CDR1 reads GTSNPN; CDR2 reads SVGIG (reference sequence). TCRdb used MiXCR to reprocess the 5' RACE reads, holding one entry per CDR3 protein. The table shows 35,000 to 55,000 distinct CDR3 sequences, with 22% occurring only once. The J gene is TRBJ1-2, the V gene TRBV30; D uncertain. Sequences were derived from PBMCs, sampled at follow-up. The sequence came from a female donor with early-stage non-small cell lung cancer. The CDR3 nucleotides are TGTGCCTGGAGTGTAGCAGGCCACTATGGCTACACCTTC. Protein: CAWSVAGHYGYTF.